Here is one TCR beta chain with its context. Method: immunoSEQ multiplex PCR; TCRdb's copy keeps in-frame clones and lacks some. The sample contains 150,000 to 160,000 clones, around 83% of which appear only once. This CDR3 is 14 amino acids long. Germline values: CDR1 SGHRS, CDR2 YFSETQ. After removal of 4 bases from V and 10 bases from J, the junction contained 8 bases not matched to a gene. The data were taken from a study of blood T cell repertoires in COVID-19. Sequenced input: peripheral blood. The chain uses TRBV5-1 and TRBJ1-6; the match to TRBD1 covers 7 bases. The sequence was obtained from an older woman with acute or convalescent COVID-19. This CDR3 is CASSPGTAGSPLHF. The CDR3 coding sequence is TGCGCCAGCAGCCCCGGGACAGCAGGGTCACCCCTCCACTTT.